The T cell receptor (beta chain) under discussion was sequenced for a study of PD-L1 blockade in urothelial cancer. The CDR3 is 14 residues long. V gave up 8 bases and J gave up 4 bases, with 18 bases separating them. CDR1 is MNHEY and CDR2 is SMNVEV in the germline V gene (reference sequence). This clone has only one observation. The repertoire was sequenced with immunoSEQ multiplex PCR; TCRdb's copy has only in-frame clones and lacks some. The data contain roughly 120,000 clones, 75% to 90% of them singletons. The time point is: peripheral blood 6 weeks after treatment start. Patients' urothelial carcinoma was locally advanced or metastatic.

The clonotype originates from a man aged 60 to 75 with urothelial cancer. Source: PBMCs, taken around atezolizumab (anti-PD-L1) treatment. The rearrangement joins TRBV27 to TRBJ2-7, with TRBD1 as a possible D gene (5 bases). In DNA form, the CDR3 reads TGTGCCAGCGCGATAGGGCCCCAGGGTTACGAGCAGTACTTC. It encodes CASAIGPQGYEQYF.